What follows is one T cell receptor beta chain and its context. Several immunoSEQ plates received, in even portions, the genomic DNA of each subset. Clones were read by immunoSEQ multiplex PCR, and TCRdb kept only the in-frame ones, dropping some. The sample lists 400,000 or so clones, 90% to 98% seen once, with around 0.32% in the top ten. The data are from a study of shared clonotypes between healthy human individuals. On the study more broadly: The donors, a couple of women and a few men, were aged 18 to 49. Used for every donor were three CD4 naive, three CD4 memory, two CD8 naive and one CD8 memory plate.

CDR1 and CDR2 from the germline V gene are LNHDA and SQIVND (reference sequence). With V trimmed by 3 bases and J by 4 bases, 2 bases remained unmatched. CDR3 length: 15 amino acids. The sequenced material came from memory CD8+ T cells sorted from blood. Subset defined: CD45RO+ cells pooled with CCR7-negative TemRA cells. The chain employs TRBV19 and TRBJ2-2, with 10 bases lining up with TRBD2. The receptor was isolated from a man aged 25 to 40 in good health. This chain's CDR3 is CASSISGRFTGELFF. CDR3 coding DNA: TGTGCCAGTAGTATTAGCGGGAGGTTCACCGGGGAGCTGTTTTTT. Full variable domain (rest looked up from reference TRBV19 and TRBJ2-2): DGGITQSPKYLFRKEGQNVTLSCEQNLNHDAMYWYRQDPGQGLRLIYYSQIVNDFQKGDIAEGYSVSREKKESFPLTVTSAQKNPTAFYLCASSISGRFTGELFFGEGSRLTVL.